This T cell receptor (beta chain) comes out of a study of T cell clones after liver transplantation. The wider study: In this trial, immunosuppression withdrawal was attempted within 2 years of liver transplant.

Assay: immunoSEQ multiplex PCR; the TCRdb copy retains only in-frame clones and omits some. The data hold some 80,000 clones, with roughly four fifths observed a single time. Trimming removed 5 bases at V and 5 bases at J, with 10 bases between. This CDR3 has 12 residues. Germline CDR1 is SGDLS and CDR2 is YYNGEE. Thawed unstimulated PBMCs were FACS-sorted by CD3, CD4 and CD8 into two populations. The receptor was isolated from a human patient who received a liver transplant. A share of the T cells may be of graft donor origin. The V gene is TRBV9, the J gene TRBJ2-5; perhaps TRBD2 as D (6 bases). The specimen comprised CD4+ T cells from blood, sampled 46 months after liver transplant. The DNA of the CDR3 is TGTGCCAGCAGTAGCGGCGGGGAGACCCAGTACTTC. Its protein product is CASSSGGETQYF.